This T cell receptor beta chain appears in the sequencing data of a study of graft-versus-host responses after intestinal transplantation. The CDR3 contains 13 residues. Germline loops: CDR1 SGHTS, CDR2 YDEGEE. Trimming pared 3 bases from V and 4 bases from J, leaving 10 bases between. Concerning this clone itself: What it recognizes is unknown.

Sequencing used immunoSEQ multiplex PCR; TCRdb keeps in-frame clones, though not all of them. The sample consists of about 100,000 clones, roughly 90% of them appearing once. The specimen was unstimulated CD4+ T cells sorted from spleen or lymph node cells, collected before transplant. The V call is TRBV5-8, the J call TRBJ2-5; D unclear. The TCR was taken from a human donor who was the organ donor for an intestinal transplant. DNA of the CDR3: TGTGCCAGCAGCTCTGGACCGAGAGAGACCCAGTACTTC. Translating gives CASSSGPRETQYF. The variable domain in full, with the rest retrieved from reference TRBV5-8 and TRBJ2-5, is EAGVTQSPTHLIKTRGQQATLRCSPISGHTSVYWYQQALGLGLQFLLWYDEGEERNRGNFPPRFSGRQFPNYSSELNVNALELEDSALYLCASSSGPRETQYFGPGTRLLVL.